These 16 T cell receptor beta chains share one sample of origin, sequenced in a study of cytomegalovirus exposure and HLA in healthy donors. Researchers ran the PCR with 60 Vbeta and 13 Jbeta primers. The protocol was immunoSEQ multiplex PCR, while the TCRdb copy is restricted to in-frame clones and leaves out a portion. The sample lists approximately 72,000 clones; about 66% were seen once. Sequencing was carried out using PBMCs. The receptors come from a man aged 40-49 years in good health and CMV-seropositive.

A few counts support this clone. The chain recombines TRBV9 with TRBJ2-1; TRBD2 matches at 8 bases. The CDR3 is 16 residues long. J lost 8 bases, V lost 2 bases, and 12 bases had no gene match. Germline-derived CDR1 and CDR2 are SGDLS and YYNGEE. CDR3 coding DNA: TGTGCCAGCAGCGTTAGTGGTAGCGGGGCATGGTATGAGCAGTTCTTC. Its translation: CASSVSGSGAWYEQFF.

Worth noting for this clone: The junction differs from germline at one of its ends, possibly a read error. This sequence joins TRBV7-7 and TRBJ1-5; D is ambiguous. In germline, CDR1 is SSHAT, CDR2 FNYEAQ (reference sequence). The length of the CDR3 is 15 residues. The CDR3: CASSLIEAWDQPQHF. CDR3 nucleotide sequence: TGTGCTAGCAGCTTAATCGAGGCCTGGGATCAGCCCCAGCATTTT.

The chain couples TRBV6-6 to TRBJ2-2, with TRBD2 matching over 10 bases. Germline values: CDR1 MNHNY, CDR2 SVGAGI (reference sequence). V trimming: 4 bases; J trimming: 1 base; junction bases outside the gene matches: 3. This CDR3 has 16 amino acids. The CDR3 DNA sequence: TGTGCCAGCAGTTGGCTAGCGGGGGAGAACACCGGGGAGCTGTTTTTT. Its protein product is CASSWLAGENTGELFF.

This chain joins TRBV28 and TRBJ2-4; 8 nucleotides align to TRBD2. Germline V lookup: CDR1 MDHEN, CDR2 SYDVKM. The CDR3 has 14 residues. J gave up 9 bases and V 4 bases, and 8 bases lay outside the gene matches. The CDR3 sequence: CASSSGGAGGIQYF. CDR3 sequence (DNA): TGTGCCAGCAGTTCCGGGGGGGCCGGCGGCATTCAGTACTTC.

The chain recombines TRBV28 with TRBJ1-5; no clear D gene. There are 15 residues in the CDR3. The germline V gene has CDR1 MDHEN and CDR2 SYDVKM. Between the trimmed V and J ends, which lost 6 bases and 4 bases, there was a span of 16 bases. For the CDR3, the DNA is TGTGCCAGCAGCGATACTAGTGGTTTTAATCAGCCCCAGCATTTT. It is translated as CASSDTSGFNQPQHF. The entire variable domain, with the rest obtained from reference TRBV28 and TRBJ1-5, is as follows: DVKVTQSSRYLVKRTGEKVFLECVQDMDHENMFWYRQDPGLGLRLIYFSYDVKMKEKGDIPEGYSVSREKKERFSLILESASTNQTSMYLCASSDTSGFNQPQHFGDGTRLSIL.

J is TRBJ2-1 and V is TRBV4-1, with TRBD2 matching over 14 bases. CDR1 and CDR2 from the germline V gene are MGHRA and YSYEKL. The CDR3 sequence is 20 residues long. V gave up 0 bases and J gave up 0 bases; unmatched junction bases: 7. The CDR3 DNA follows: TGCGCCAGCAGCCAAGACGGGACTAGCGGGGGCCCGAGCTCCTACAATGAGCAGTTCTTC. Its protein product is CASSQDGTSGGPSSYNEQFF.

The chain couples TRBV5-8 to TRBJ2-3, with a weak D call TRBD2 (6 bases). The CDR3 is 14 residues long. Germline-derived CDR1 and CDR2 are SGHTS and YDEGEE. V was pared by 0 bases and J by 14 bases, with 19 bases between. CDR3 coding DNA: TGTGCCAGCAGCTTGGTGAGGCGGGATAAAGTAGGGTATTTT. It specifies CASSLVRRDKVGYF. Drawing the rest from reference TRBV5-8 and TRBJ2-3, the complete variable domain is EAGVTQSPTHLIKTRGQQATLRCSPISGHTSVYWYQQALGLGLQFLLWYDEGEERNRGNFPPRFSGRQFPNYSSELNVNALELEDSALYLCASSLVRRDKVGYFGPGTRLTVL.

The CDR3 sequence: CASRDRADEKLFF. In DNA, the CDR3 is TGCGCCAGCCGGGACAGGGCTGATGAAAAACTGTTTTTT. V and J are TRBV10-2 and TRBJ1-4, with TRBD1 identical over 9 bases. V gave up 8 bases and J gave up 6 bases; unmatched junction bases: 4. Per the germline V gene, CDR1 is WSHSY and CDR2 is SAAADI. This CDR3 is 13 amino acids long.

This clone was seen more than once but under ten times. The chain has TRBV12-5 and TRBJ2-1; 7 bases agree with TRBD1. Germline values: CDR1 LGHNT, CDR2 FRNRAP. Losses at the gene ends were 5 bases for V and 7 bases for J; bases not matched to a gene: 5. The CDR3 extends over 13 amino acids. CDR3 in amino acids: CASGPPQGNEQFF. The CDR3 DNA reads TGTGCTAGTGGTCCGCCACAGGGGAATGAGCAGTTCTTC.

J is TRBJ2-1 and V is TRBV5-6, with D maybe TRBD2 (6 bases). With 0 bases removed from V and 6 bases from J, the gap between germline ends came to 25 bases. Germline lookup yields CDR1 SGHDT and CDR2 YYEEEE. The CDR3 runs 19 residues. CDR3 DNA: TGTGCCAGCAGCTTGGAACGGCTAGCGTTTTTTGAACTAACCAATGAGCAGTTCTTC. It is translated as CASSLERLAFFELTNEQFF.

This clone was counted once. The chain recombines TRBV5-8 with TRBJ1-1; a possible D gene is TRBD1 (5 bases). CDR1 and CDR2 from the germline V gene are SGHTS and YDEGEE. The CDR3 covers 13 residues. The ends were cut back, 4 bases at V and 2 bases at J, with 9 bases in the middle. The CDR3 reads CASSVQVNTEAFF. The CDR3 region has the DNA TGTGCCAGCAGCGTACAGGTCAACACTGAAGCTTTCTTT.

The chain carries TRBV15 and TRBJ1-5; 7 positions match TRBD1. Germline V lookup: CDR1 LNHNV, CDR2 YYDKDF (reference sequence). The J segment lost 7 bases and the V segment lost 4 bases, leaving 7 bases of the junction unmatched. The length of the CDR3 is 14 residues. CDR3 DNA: TGTGCCACCAGCATTACGACAGGGCGGCAGCCCCAGCATTTT. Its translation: CATSITTGRQPQHF.

CDR3 sequence: CAWTREWGPPLHF. The CDR3 DNA reads as TGTGCCTGGACCCGGGAATGGGGGCCACCCCTCCACTTT. The gene calls are TRBV30 and TRBJ1-6; perhaps TRBD1 as D (6 bases). The CDR3 covers 13 residues. V was pared by 4 bases and J by 11 bases, with 15 bases between. Germline V gene lookup returns CDR1 GTSNPN and CDR2 SVGIG (reference sequence).

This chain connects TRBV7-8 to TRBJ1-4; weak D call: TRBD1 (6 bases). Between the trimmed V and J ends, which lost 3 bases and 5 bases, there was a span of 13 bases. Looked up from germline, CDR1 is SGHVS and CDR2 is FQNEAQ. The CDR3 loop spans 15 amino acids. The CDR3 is CASSFLTGSNEKLFF. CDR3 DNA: TGTGCCAGCAGCTTCCTCACAGGGTCCAATGAAAAACTGTTTTTT.

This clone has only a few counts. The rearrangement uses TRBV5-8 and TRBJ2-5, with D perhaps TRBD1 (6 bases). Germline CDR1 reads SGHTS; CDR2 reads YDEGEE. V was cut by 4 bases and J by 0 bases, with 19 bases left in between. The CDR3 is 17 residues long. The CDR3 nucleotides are TGTGCCAGCAGCCCCTACGTTGGGGGCAGGTACCAAGAGACCCAGTACTTC. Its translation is CASSPYVGGRYQETQYF.

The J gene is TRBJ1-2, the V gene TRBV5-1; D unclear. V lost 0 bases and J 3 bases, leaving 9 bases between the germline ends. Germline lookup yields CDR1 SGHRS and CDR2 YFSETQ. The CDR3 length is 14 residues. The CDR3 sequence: CASSLGPSDYGYTF. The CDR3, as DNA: TGCGCCAGCAGCTTGGGGCCTTCCGACTATGGCTACACCTTC.